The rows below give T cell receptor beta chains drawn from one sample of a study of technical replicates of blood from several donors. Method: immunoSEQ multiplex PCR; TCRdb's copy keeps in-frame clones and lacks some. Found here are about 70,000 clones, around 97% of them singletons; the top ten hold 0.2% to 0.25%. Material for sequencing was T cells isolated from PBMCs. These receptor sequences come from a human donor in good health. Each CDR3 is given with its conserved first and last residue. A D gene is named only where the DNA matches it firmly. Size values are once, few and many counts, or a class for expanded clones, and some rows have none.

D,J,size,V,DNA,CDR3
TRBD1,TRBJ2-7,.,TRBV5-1,TGCGCCAGCAGCTTGGAGCAGGGGGCATGGTACGAGCAGTACTTC,CASSLEQGAWYEQYF
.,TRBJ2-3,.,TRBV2,TGTGCCAGCAGTGAAGCCTTGGGCAGCACAGATACGCAGTATTTT,CASSEALGSTDTQYF
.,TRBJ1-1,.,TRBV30,TGTGCCTGGATGAAGGGGACTGAAGCTTTCTTT,CAWMKGTEAFF
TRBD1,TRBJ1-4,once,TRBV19,TGTGCCAGTAGTGTCGGGACAGGGGTTAATGAAAAACTGTTTTTT,CASSVGTGVNEKLFF
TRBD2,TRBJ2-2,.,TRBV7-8,TGTGCCAGCAGCCCTTATAGCGGGAGCGGCACCGGGGAGCTGTTTTTT,CASSPYSGSGTGELFF
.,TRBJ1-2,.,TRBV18,TGTGCCAGCTCACCCGGTTACTATGGCTACACCTTC,CASSPGYYGYTF
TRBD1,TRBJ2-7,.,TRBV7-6,TGTGCCAGCAGGCCCTCCACAGGGGACGAGCAGTACTTC,CASRPSTGDEQYF
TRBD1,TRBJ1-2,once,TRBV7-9,TGTGCCAGCAGCCTCGGACAGGGGGCTGGCTACACCTTC,CASSLGQGAGYTF
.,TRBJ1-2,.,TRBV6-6,TGTGCCAGCAATCGGGACAAGGACTATGGCTACACCTTC,CASNRDKDYGYTF
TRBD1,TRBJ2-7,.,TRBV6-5,TGTGCCAGCAGTCACAACAGGGGGATCTACGAGCAGTACTTC,CASSHNRGIYEQYF
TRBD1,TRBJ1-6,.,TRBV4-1,TGCGCCAGCAGCCACCCCAGACAGGGTTGGGATTCACCCCTCCACTTT,CASSHPRQGWDSPLHF
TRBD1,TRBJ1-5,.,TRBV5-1,TGCGCCAGCAGCACCGCGGGACAGGTCAATCAGCCCCAGCATTTT,CASSTAGQVNQPQHF
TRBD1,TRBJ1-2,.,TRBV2,TGTGCCAGCAGGCAGGGGGTCCACCGTTCTAACTATGGCTACACCTTC,CASRQGVHRSNYGYTF
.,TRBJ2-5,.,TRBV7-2,TGTGCCAGCAGCCCAGCCGGGACAAACCAAGAGACCCAGTACTTC,CASSPAGTNQETQYF
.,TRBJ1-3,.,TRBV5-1,TGCGCCAGCAGCTTCGAGCTCTCTGGAAACACCATATATTTT,CASSFELSGNTIYF
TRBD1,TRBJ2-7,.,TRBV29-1,TGCAGCGGCGGACAGGGCTACGAGCAGTACTTC,CSGGQGYEQYF
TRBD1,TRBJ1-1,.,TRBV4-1,TGCGCCAGCAGCCATTTGGGACAGGGCGACACTGAAGCTTTCTTT,CASSHLGQGDTEAFF
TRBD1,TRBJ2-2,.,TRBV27,TGTGCCAGCAGTTTTGAACAGGGGGGAAGTACCGGGGAGCTGTTTTTT,CASSFEQGGSTGELFF
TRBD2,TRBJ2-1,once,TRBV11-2,TGTGCCAGCAGCTTACTAGCGGGAGTATATGAGCAGTTCTTC,CASSLLAGVYEQFF
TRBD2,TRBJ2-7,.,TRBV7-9,TGTGCCAGCAGCTTAAGCGGGAGAGGCTACGAGCAGTACTTC,CASSLSGRGYEQYF
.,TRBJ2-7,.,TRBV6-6,TGTGCCACCACCCCGGGGAATCCCGTCTCCTACGAGCAGTACTTC,CATTPGNPVSYEQYF
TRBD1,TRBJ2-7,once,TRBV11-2,TGTGCCAGCAGCTCCCTGTCAAGATCCGGGACAGGGAGGCTTTACGAGCAGTACTTC,CASSSLSRSGTGRLYEQYF
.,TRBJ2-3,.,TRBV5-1,TGCGCCAGCAGCTTGGAGCGGAACACAGATACGCAGTATTTT,CASSLERNTDTQYF
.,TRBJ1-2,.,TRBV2,TGTGCCAGCACTGCCCAGGGGATCGGCTATGGCTACACCTTC,CASTAQGIGYGYTF
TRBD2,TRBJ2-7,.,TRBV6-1,TGTGCCAGCAGTGAGCCGGGACTAGCGGGATCCTACGAGCAGTACTTC,CASSEPGLAGSYEQYF
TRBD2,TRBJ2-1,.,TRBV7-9,TGTGCCAGCAGCTTTCTAGCGGGTGAATACAATGAGCAGTTCTTC,CASSFLAGEYNEQFF
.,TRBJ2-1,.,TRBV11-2,TGTGCCAGCAGAATAGGGGGTGACAATGAGCAGTTCTTC,CASRIGGDNEQFF
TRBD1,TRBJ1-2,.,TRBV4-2,TGTGCCAGCAGCCAAGCTCTAGGACAGGCCAAGGGGGATGGCTACACCTTC,CASSQALGQAKGDGYTF
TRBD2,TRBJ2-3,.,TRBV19,TGTGCCAGTAGTATAGGTCCGACTAGCGGGGGACTTAGCACAGATACGCAGTATTTT,CASSIGPTSGGLSTDTQYF
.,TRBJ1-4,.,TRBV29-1,TGCAGCGTTGGGAGTGCAACTAATGAAAAACTGTTTTTT,CSVGSATNEKLFF
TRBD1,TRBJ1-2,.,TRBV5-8,TGTGCCAGCAGCTTGGTCAGGGGGCTAGACTATGGCTACACCTTC,CASSLVRGLDYGYTF
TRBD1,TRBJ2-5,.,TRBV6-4,TGTGCCAGTTTCCCCCAGGGGGCTAAGGGGGAGACCCAGTACTTC,CASFPQGAKGETQYF
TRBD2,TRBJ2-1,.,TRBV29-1,TGCAGCGTCCGACTAGCGGGAGGGTACAATGAGCAGTTCTTC,CSVRLAGGYNEQFF
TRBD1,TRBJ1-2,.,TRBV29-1,TGCAGCGTTGAGCAGGGGACAGGGGATACCTTC,CSVEQGTGDTF
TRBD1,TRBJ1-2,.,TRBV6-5,TGTGCCAGCAGTTCCGGCAGGGGGAACTATGGCTACACCTTC,CASSSGRGNYGYTF
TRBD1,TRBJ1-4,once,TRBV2,TGTGCCAGCAGCCCGGACAGGGCGCTCAGCGGCAATGAAAAACTGTTTTTT,CASSPDRALSGNEKLFF